This T cell receptor beta chain emerged from a study of T cell repertoires in cytomegalovirus infection. At the level of the study: Matching HLA type and CMV infection were both indicated by public TCR beta signatures.

Findings and caveats of the study: Carriage of CMV together with the relevant HLA was identifiable through cumulative public TCR beta family frequency.

CDR3 length: 14 amino acids. Germline lookup yields CDR1 SGHKS and CDR2 YYEKEE (reference sequence). V was clipped by 1 base and J by 8 bases, with 13 bases between them. For this clonotype: Its antigen remains unknown.

TCRdb reanalysed the reads using MiXCR and keeps one entry per CDR3 protein. Among 700,000 to 850,000 distinct CDR3 sequences listed, 30% to 35% were seen once. This chain joins TRBV5-5 and TRBJ1-5, with D unclear. The clonotype comes from a human donor in good health (CMV status not recorded). Some clones in this sample may be carry-over from other donors' samples. Specimen: cultured CD8+ T cells from PBMCs, collected from culture after CMV antigen stimulation. The CDR3 here is CASSLLSPAEPQHF. The CDR3 nucleotides are TGTGCCAGCAGCTTGTTGTCACCCGCTGAGCCCCAGCATTTT.